This T cell receptor (beta chain) was found in a study of blood T cell repertoires in COVID-19. This CDR3 has 15 residues. Germline V gene sequence: CDR1 LNHDA, CDR2 SQIVND (reference sequence). Trimming pared 4 bases from V and 2 bases from J, leaving 12 bases between. In the original processing: Researchers report that nucleated cell counts were estimated from reference gene primer amplification. The repertoire was sequenced with immunoSEQ multiplex PCR; TCRdb's copy has only in-frame clones and lacks some. V and J calls and clone size are given by that table; D and trimming were obtained from the DNA. Of about 200,000 clones listed, roughly 84% are singletons.

This chain links TRBV19 with TRBJ2-1; D not certain. Sequencing was carried out using peripheral blood. This clonotype was obtained from a woman over 75 with acute or convalescent COVID-19. The CDR3 sequence is CASSRFGQAYNEQFF. CDR3 coding DNA: TGTGCCAGTAGTAGATTTGGGCAGGCCTACAATGAGCAGTTCTTC.